The clone carrying this T cell receptor beta chain turned up a few times. No antigen is known for it. This sample stems from a study of blood T cells in healthy people across ages. Overall study: About one barcoded beta molecule per two T cells was the capture yield of template switching. Study-wide points: Measured against age, TCR beta diversity per million T cells decreased in a roughly linear manner.

The V gene lost 2 bases and the J gene lost 5 bases, with 10 bases spanning the gap. The CDR3 is 14 residues long. CDR1 and CDR2 (germline): SNHLY, FYNNEI. With a J-beta primer mix and a sample-barcoded 5' primer, a second PCR ran about 6 to 11 cycles. A minimum of 2.5 million CDR3-containing paired-end reads was obtained for each sample. From the 5' RACE reads, TCRdb called clonotypes with MiXCR, one entry per CDR3 protein. Here the sample spans about 1.6 million distinct CDR3 sequences, roughly a third being singletons. The TCR was taken from a woman in her twenties or thirties in good health. The source material was blood. J is TRBJ2-1 and V is TRBV2; possible D gene TRBD2, 5 bases. The CDR3 protein is CASSEPDGDNEQFF. In DNA form, the CDR3 reads TGTGCCAGCAGTGAACCCGACGGGGACAATGAGCAGTTCTTC.